What follows is one T cell receptor (beta chain) and its context. Its antigen is not known. Trimming pared 0 bases from V and 0 bases from J, leaving 12 bases between. Germline lookup yields CDR1 SNHLY and CDR2 FYNNEI. The CDR3 runs to 17 residues. This sample was taken from a study of cytomegalovirus exposure and HLA in healthy donors. Findings and limits, study-wide: An assumption of roughly uniform sequencing depth across donors underlay the presence/absence analyses. A list of 150 or so TCR beta chains associated with cytomegalovirus was given. Of the V segments, some could not be distinguished, including TRBV6-2 and TRBV6-3, and were excluded. Accurate predictions that matched the HLA-A and HLA-B alleles of most subjects were reportedly made from TCR beta sequences.

PCR involved 60 Vbeta and 13 Jbeta primers. Profiled with immunoSEQ multiplex PCR; TCRdb holds only in-frame clones, not every one. The profile shows about 200,000 clones, over 80% of them singletons. The receptor comes from a man in his forties or fifties in good health and CMV-seropositive. The V gene is TRBV2, the J gene TRBJ1-5; D is uncertain. Sequenced material: PBMCs. The CDR3 reads CASSEALAVYSNQPQHF. The CDR3 DNA is TGTGCCAGCAGTGAAGCGCTGGCGGTCTATAGCAATCAGCCCCAGCATTTT.